The clone carrying this T cell receptor (beta chain) was detected a few times. Its specificity is unknown. The PCR employed 60 Vbeta primers together with 13 Jbeta primers. Under the authors' procedure: Around 83 million unique TCR beta chains, roughly 11 million shared, were counted in a later analysis. Assay: immunoSEQ multiplex PCR; the TCRdb copy retains only in-frame clones and omits some. V and J calls and clone size are copied from that table; D and trimming were computed from the DNA. This sample has 150,000 to 200,000 clones, with about 13% found just once. The data were obtained in a study of cytomegalovirus exposure and HLA in healthy donors. Study at large: Researchers found that approximately 77% of almost 400 genotyped donors fell within the Caucasian-associated ancestry cluster.

Study-wide results and caveats: According to reports, the classifier identified cytomegalovirus status with high specificity and sensitivity.

Material: PBMCs. The sequence was obtained from a man in his forties or fifties in good health and CMV-seropositive.

The CDR3 here is CASSPWAHVNEKLFF. CDR3 DNA: TGTGCCAGCAGTCCCTGGGCCCACGTGAATGAAAAACTGTTTTTT. This chain connects TRBV28 to TRBJ1-4, with no clear D. The CDR3 has 15 amino acids. Germline V gene data show CDR1 as MDHEN and CDR2 as SYDVKM. V dropped 5 bases and J dropped 5 bases, with 15 bases sitting between them.